These 12 T cell receptor beta chains were sequenced from one sample in a study of cytomegalovirus exposure and HLA in healthy donors. The PCR ran on 60 Vbeta and 13 Jbeta primers. TCRdb's copy holds only in-frame clones and misses some; the assay was immunoSEQ multiplex PCR. This sample has 150,000 to 200,000 clones, with roughly two thirds found just once. The sample comprised PBMCs. The origin of the receptors is a woman aged 30 to 39 in good health and CMV-seronegative.

The rearrangement joins TRBV25-1 to TRBJ2-2; D gene unclear. The germline V gene has CDR1 MGHDK and CDR2 SYGVNS. This CDR3 contains 13 residues. V lost 9 bases and J 2 bases, leaving 10 bases between the germline ends. CDR3 nucleotides: TGTGCCAGTTCATACAGCAACACCGGGGAGCTGTTTTTT. Amino acid sequence: CASSYSNTGELFF.

The DNA for the CDR3 is TGTGCCAGCAGCCCACCCGGAGGGGGACAGCTGAACACTGAAGCTTTCTTT. Residues: CASSPPGGGQLNTEAFF. This sequence joins TRBV9 and TRBJ1-1; 7 bases map to TRBD1. Germline trimming cut 4 bases from V and 0 bases from J; bases unmatched to any gene: 12. Germline V CDR1 and CDR2: SGDLS, YYNGEE. This CDR3 spans 17 amino acids.

The chain is built from TRBV6-5 and TRBJ2-2, with TRBD1 identical over 7 bases. J gave up 4 bases and V 6 bases, and 5 bases lay outside the gene matches. The CDR3 loop spans 14 amino acids. Germline assignment: CDR1 MNHEY and CDR2 SVGAGI. The CDR3 DNA follows: TGTGCCAGCAGCCCAACAGGGGTCACCGGGGAGCTGTTTTTT. The encoded protein is CASSPTGVTGELFF.

This sequence joins TRBV28 and TRBJ2-3; 13 bases line up with TRBD2. Germline CDR1 reads MDHEN; CDR2 reads SYDVKM. The CDR3 totals 18 residues. Trimming took 5 bases from V and 3 from J; bases not matched to a gene: 11. Here the CDR3 reads CASSPYSTSGRNTDTQYF. In DNA, the CDR3 is TGTGCCAGCAGTCCCTACTCGACTAGCGGGAGGAATACAGATACGCAGTATTTT. The entire variable domain, with the rest obtained from reference TRBV28 and TRBJ2-3, is as follows: DVKVTQSSRYLVKRTGEKVFLECVQDMDHENMFWYRQDPGLGLRLIYFSYDVKMKEKGDIPEGYSVSREKKERFSLILESASTNQTSMYLCASSPYSTSGRNTDTQYFGPGTRLTVL.

This clone has more than one count but fewer than ten. This chain links TRBV5-4 with TRBJ2-2, with D perhaps matching TRBD2 (6 bases). V was cut by 0 bases and J by 3 bases, with 15 bases left in between. CDR3 length equals 17 residues. CDR1 and CDR2 from the germline V gene are SGHNT and YYREEE (reference sequence). This CDR3 reads CASSLVGRGSDTGELFF. The CDR3 coding sequence is TGTGCCAGCAGCTTGGTTGGGCGGGGATCGGACACCGGGGAGCTGTTTTTT.

In its sample, this clone was seen a few times. The V call is TRBV19, the J call TRBJ1-5, with 8 nucleotides matching TRBD1. Trimming at V came to 3 bases and at J to 3 bases, leaving 4 bases not matched to a gene. The CDR3 sequence is 15 residues long. Germline CDR1 and CDR2: LNHDA and SQIVND (reference sequence). CDR3: CASSMWDRSNQPQHF. The CDR3, as DNA: TGTGCCAGTAGTATGTGGGACAGGTCCAATCAGCCCCAGCATTTT.

This chain uses TRBV19 with TRBJ1-4, with a weak D call TRBD1 (6 bases). The CDR3 is made up of 15 amino acids. Between the trimmed V and J ends, which lost 5 bases and 4 bases, there was a span of 14 bases. CDR1 and CDR2 from the germline V gene are LNHDA and SQIVND (reference sequence). The CDR3, as DNA: TGTGCCAGTAGTGCGACCGGGACAATTAATGAAAAACTGTTTTTT. Translated: CASSATGTINEKLFF.

The chain links TRBV7-9 to TRBJ2-1; TRBD2 aligns across 7 bases. The ends lost 3 bases at V and 6 bases at J; junction bases unmatched: 20. Germline CDR1 and CDR2: SEHNR and FQNEAQ (reference sequence). The CDR3 loop spans 19 amino acids. The DNA for the CDR3 is TGTGCCAGCAGCTTTCTTGGTATTCTCAGCGGGATGAGGGGCAATGAGCAGTTCTTC. Its protein product is CASSFLGILSGMRGNEQFF.

This chain joins TRBV5-4 and TRBJ1-2; D is undetermined. Germline V lookup: CDR1 SGHNT, CDR2 YYREEE (reference sequence). The V gene lost 7 bases and the J gene lost 8 bases, with 21 bases spanning the gap. This CDR3 comprises 14 residues. CDR3 coding DNA: TGTGCCAGCCGTATAGCTGGAGGTTCTATAGGCTACACCTTC. Translating it yields CASRIAGGSIGYTF.

This clone was seen only a few times. The chain has TRBV6-1 and TRBJ1-1; D gene unclear. Germline CDR1 and CDR2: MNHNS and SASEGT. The CDR3 is made up of 15 amino acids. Between the trimmed V and J ends, which lost 8 bases and 4 bases, there was a span of 20 bases. CDR3 DNA sequence: TGTGCCAGCCTGGCGGGAGCGATTGGTGGCACTGAAGCTTTCTTT. Its translation: CASLAGAIGGTEAFF.

This sequence joins TRBV4-3 and TRBJ2-7, with 7 bases that match TRBD2. CDR1 is LGHNA and CDR2 is YSLEER in the germline V gene. V lost 1 base to trimming and J lost 7 bases; unmatched junction nucleotides: 4. The CDR3 has 13 residues. The CDR3: CASSQGDYTEQYF. The CDR3 region has the DNA TGCGCCAGCAGCCAAGGGGACTACACAGAGCAGTACTTC.

The V gene is TRBV5-6, the J gene TRBJ2-5; weak D call: TRBD2 (5 bases). V was shortened by 2 bases and J by 5 bases, with 13 bases between the two germline ends. Germline V gene lookup returns CDR1 SGHDT and CDR2 YYEEEE. This CDR3 is built from 14 residues. This CDR3 is CASSLLASYETQYF. CDR3 nucleotide sequence: TGTGCCAGCAGCTTATTAGCGTCTTATGAGACCCAGTACTTC.